Below, one TCR beta chain is given with its context. As yet, its antigen is unknown. This record comes from a study of OX40 agonist ivuxolimab in advanced cancers. As for the study in general: Patients were roughly 83% male with ages roughly 20 to 80, mean 60. Overall study findings and caveats: Among T cells, CD8+ cells averaged more expanded clones than CD4+ cells. Dosing at 0.1 to 3.0 mg/kg was accompanied by clonal expansion of CD4+ and CD8+ blood T cells by week 6.

People who had autoimmune disease history or systemic immunosuppression were excluded. This table comes from immunoSEQ multiplex PCR, and its TCRdb copy is limited to in-frame clones, with some not included. The sample records tens of thousands of clones, roughly 82% being singletons. The sequence was obtained from an adult with an advanced solid tumor such as melanoma, head and neck, liver or kidney cancer. This sample comprised CD4+ or CD8+ T cells sorted from blood, obtained in a trial of the OX40 agonist ivuxolimab.

The CDR3 sequence: CASNLAGHNEQFF. As DNA, the CDR3 is TGTGCCAGCAACCTAGCGGGCCACAATGAGCAGTTCTTC. The chain is built from TRBV9 and TRBJ2-1; 8 nucleotides line up with TRBD2. J lost 5 bases, V lost 6 bases, and 4 bases had no gene match. In germline, CDR1 is SGDLS, CDR2 YYNGEE. The CDR3 runs 13 residues.